The rows below give T cell receptor beta chains drawn from one sample of a study of blood T cell repertoires in COVID-19. Repertoires were generated with immunoSEQ multiplex PCR, while TCRdb's copy carries only in-frame clones and drops some. The data hold roughly 250,000 clones, with around four fifths observed a single time. Specimen: peripheral blood. Receptor source: a woman aged 55-69 years with active or convalescent COVID-19. The CDR3 runs from the conserved cysteine through the conserved F or W. The D gene is left open where the match is weak. Expanded clones are given a class, and other clones once, few, many or no size at all.

V gene,clone size,J gene,D gene,CDR3 protein,CDR3 DNA
TRBV10-3,.,TRBJ1-4,.,CAISESGGGVEATNEKLFF,TGTGCCATCAGTGAGTCAGGCGGGGGCGTAGAGGCAACTAATGAAAAACTGTTTTTT
TRBV2,.,TRBJ1-2,.,CASSPGGYGYTF,TGTGCCAGCAGCCCCGGGGGCTATGGCTACACCTTC
TRBV4-1,.,TRBJ2-1,.,CASSQDGTNEQFF,TGCGCCAGCAGCCAAGACGGGACAAATGAGCAGTTCTTC
TRBV30,.,TRBJ1-2,.,CAWTPGARLRGYTF,TGTGCCTGGACCCCAGGGGCCAGGCTCCGGGGCTACACCTTC
TRBV6-6,.,TRBJ1-5,.,CASRLDSNQPQHF,TGTGCCAGCAGACTAGATAGCAATCAGCCCCAGCATTTT
TRBV12-3/TRBV12-4,.,TRBJ2-3,.,CASSLSTDTQYF,TGTGCCAGCAGTCTTAGCACAGATACGCAGTATTTT
TRBV5-4,.,TRBJ2-2,TRBD1,CASSRGQGADGELFF,TGTGCCAGCAGCCGGGGACAGGGGGCCGACGGGGAGCTGTTTTTT
TRBV28,.,TRBJ1-1,.,CASTSGGGRAGAGTFF,TGTGCCAGCACTAGCGGGGGGGGCAGGGCCGGGGCGGGGACTTTCTTT
TRBV7-8,.,TRBJ2-3,.,CASSRDPGTDTQYF,TGTGCCAGCAGCCGAGACCCGGGCACAGATACGCAGTATTTT
TRBV10-3,.,TRBJ2-7,.,CAISARTATSSYEQYF,TGTGCCATCAGTGCCCGGACAGCCACGAGCTCCTACGAGCAGTACTTC
TRBV3-1/TRBV3-2,few,TRBJ1-2,TRBD1,CASSRGTGEAYTF,TGTGCCAGCAGCCGCGGGACAGGGGAGGCTTACACCTTC
TRBV4-1,.,TRBJ2-5,.,CASSQDQIGGGEKETQYF,TGCGCCAGCAGCCAAGATCAAATAGGCGGGGGCGAAAAAGAGACCCAGTACTTC
TRBV6-5,.,TRBJ1-1,.,CASSYSSRGNTEAFF,TGTGCCAGCAGTTACTCATCCAGGGGGAACACTGAAGCTTTCTTT
TRBV18,.,TRBJ1-1,.,CASSPRGGEVNTEAFF,TGTGCCAGCTCACCACGCGGAGGGGAGGTGAACACTGAAGCTTTCTTT
TRBV5-4,.,TRBJ2-2,.,CASRFGTSANTGELFF,TGTGCCAGCAGATTCGGGACTTCTGCGAACACCGGGGAGCTGTTTTTT
TRBV5-1,.,TRBJ2-7,TRBD2,CASSPGVVSGRTPYEQYF,TGCGCCAGCAGCCCCGGGGTCGTAAGCGGGAGAACGCCCTACGAGCAGTACTTC
TRBV2,once,TRBJ1-2,.,CASSVLTAYYGYTF,TGTGCCAGCAGTGTGTTGACAGCTTACTATGGCTACACCTTC
TRBV27,.,TRBJ2-1,TRBD2,CASRPGLAGNEQFF,TGTGCCAGCAGGCCGGGACTAGCCGGAAATGAGCAGTTCTTC
TRBV5-6,.,TRBJ1-6,TRBD1,CASSTRTGGDSPLHF,TGTGCCAGCAGCACCCGGACAGGGGGGGATTCACCCCTCCACTTT
TRBV13,.,TRBJ2-1,.,CASSLGTEYVPDNEQFF,TGTGCCAGCAGCTTAGGGACAGAGTATGTACCAGACAATGAGCAGTTCTTC
TRBV7-9,.,TRBJ2-1,.,CASSLRGTYNEQFF,TGTGCCAGCAGCTTAAGGGGCACCTACAATGAGCAGTTCTTC
TRBV11-2,.,TRBJ1-3,.,CASSLVVSGNTIYF,TGTGCCAGCAGCTTAGTAGTCTCTGGAAACACCATATATTTT
TRBV7-9,.,TRBJ1-1,TRBD1,CASSSQGKGTEAFF,TGTGCCAGCAGCTCACAGGGGAAGGGCACTGAAGCTTTCTTT
TRBV4-2,.,TRBJ2-1,TRBD2,CASSQVRLAGVSNEQFF,TGTGCCAGCAGCCAAGTCCGCCTAGCGGGGGTATCGAATGAGCAGTTCTTC
TRBV6-4,.,TRBJ2-1,.,CASSATGSSYNEQFF,TGTGCCAGCAGTGCTACAGGGAGCTCCTACAATGAGCAGTTCTTC
TRBV3-1/TRBV3-2,.,TRBJ2-4,.,CASSQDAPGVLSNIQYF,TGTGCCAGCAGCCAGGATGCTCCCGGGGTCTTGTCTAACATTCAGTACTTC
TRBV11-2,.,TRBJ1-4,.,CASSLEKGNEKLFF,TGTGCCAGCAGCTTAGAGAAGGGGAATGAAAAACTGTTTTTT
TRBV2,.,TRBJ2-1,TRBD2,CASRGLVAYNEQFF,TGTGCCTCAAGGGGACTAGTGGCCTACAATGAGCAGTTCTTC
TRBV7-9,.,TRBJ2-1,TRBD1,CASSLSTGYYNEQFF,TGTGCCAGCTCCCTCTCGACAGGGTATTACAATGAGCAGTTCTTC
TRBV5-1,.,TRBJ1-1,TRBD1,CASSYGQGENTEAFF,TGCGCCAGCAGCTATGGACAGGGGGAGAACACTGAAGCTTTCTTT
TRBV19,.,TRBJ1-2,TRBD1,CASSIVPGGASYGYTF,TGTGCCAGTAGTATAGTACCAGGGGGCGCCTCATATGGCTACACCTTC
TRBV30,.,TRBJ2-1,TRBD1,CAWNRGEDEQFF,TGTGCCTGGAACAGGGGGGAAGATGAGCAGTTCTTC
TRBV19,.,TRBJ1-5,.,CASSYNSNQPQHF,TGTGCCAGTAGTTACAATAGCAATCAGCCCCAGCATTTT